This TCR beta chain comes out of a study of siplizumab effects on memory and regulatory T cells. The protocol was immunoSEQ multiplex PCR, while the TCRdb copy is restricted to in-frame clones and leaves out a portion. The table records around 100,000 clones, nearly 95% of them present only once. The clonotype originates from a human donor in good health. The sample was non-Treg CD4+ T cells sorted from blood.

The CDR3 DNA reads as TGTGCCACCAGCGATCGGACAGCCCTTAATGAAAAACTGTTTTTT. Translating it yields CATSDRTALNEKLFF. The rearrangement joins TRBV15 to TRBJ1-4; tentatively, D is TRBD1 (6 bases). V dropped 5 bases and J dropped 4 bases, with 14 bases sitting between them. Germline CDR1 is LNHNV and CDR2 is YYDKDF (reference sequence). The CDR3 extends over 15 amino acids.